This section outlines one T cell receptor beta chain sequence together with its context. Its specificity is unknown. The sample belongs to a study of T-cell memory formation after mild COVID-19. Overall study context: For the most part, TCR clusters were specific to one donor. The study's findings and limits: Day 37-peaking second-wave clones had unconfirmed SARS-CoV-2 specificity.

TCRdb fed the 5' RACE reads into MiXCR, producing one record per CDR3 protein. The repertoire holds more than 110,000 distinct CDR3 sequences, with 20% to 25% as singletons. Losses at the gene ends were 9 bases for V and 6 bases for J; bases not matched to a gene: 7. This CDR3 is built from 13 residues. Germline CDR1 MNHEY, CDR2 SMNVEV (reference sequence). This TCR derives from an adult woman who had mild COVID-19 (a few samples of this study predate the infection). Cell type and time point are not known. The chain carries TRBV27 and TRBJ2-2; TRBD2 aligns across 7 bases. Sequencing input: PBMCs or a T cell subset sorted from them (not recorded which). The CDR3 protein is CASAWGGAGELFF. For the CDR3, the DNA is TGTGCCAGTGCATGGGGGGGGGCCGGGGAGCTGTTTTTT.